This T cell receptor beta chain came from a study of T cell responses to AZD1222 COVID-19 vaccine. Some clones are missing from TCRdb's copy, which holds only in-frame ones; the method was immunoSEQ multiplex PCR. The table has approximately 150,000 clones, almost 90% seen once. Germline lookup yields CDR1 SGHTA and CDR2 FQGNSA. Trimming took 4 bases from V and 4 from J, leaving 14 bases between them. This CDR3 has 15 residues. The sequence was collected from an adult who received the AZD1222 COVID-19 vaccine. This material consisted of peripheral blood, taken 28 days after the second AZD1222 dose. The genes are TRBV7-2 and TRBJ1-5; a weak D match, TRBD1 (6 bases). The CDR3 bases are TGTGCCAGCAGCTACAACCCAGGGGAGAATCAGCCCCAGCATTTT. It yields the protein CASSYNPGENQPQHF.